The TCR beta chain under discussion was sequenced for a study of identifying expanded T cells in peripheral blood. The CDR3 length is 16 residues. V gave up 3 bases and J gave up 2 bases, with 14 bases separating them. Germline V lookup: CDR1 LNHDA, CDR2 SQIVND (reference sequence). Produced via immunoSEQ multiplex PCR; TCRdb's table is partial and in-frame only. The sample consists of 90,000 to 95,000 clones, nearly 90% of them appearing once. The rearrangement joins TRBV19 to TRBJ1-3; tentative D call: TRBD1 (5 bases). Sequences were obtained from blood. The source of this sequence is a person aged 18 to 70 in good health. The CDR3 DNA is TGTGCCAGTAGTATGCAGGGACCGGCCCCTGGAAACACCATATATTTT. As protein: CASSMQGPAPGNTIYF.